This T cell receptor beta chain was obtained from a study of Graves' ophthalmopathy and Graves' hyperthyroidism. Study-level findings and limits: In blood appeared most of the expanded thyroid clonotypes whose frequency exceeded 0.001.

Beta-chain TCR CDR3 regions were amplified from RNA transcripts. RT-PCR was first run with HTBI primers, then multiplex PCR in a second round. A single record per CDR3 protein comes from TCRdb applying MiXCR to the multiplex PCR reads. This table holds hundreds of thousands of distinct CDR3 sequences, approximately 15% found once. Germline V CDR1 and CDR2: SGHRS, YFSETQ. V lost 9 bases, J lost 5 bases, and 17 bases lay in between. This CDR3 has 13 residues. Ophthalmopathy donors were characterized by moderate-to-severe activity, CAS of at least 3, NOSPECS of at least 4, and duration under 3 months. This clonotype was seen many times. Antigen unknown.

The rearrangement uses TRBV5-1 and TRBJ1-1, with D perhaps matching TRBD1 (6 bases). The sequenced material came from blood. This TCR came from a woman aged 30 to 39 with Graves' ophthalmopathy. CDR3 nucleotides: TGCGCCACCAGACGGGGGGCGGGAACTGAAGCTTTCTTT. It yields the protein CATRRGAGTEAFF.